Presented here are 20 T cell receptor beta chains from one specimen sequenced in a study of molecular identifiers for immune sequencing clone quantification. TCRdb redid the calling of the PCR reads with MiXCR, one entry per CDR3 protein. This sample carries about 500,000 distinct CDR3 sequences, over 20% of them seen once, and the ten largest clones take 0.7% to 1%. The source material was naive CD8+ T cells from blood, with Jurkat cell RNA spiked in. Sample subset: FACS-sorted CD8+CD4-CCR7+CD45RA+ naive T cells. Receptor source: a human donor in good health. Some libraries in this study had Jurkat cell RNA spiked in.

At least ten counts were recorded for this clonotype. This chain uses TRBV28 with TRBJ1-5; TRBD1 might be the D (5 bases). This CDR3 has 17 residues. Germline V lookup: CDR1 MDHEN, CDR2 SYDVKM. With 3 bases removed from V and 0 bases from J, the gap between germline ends came to 15 bases. This CDR3 reads CASSFRGGLLSNQPQHF. The CDR3 region has the DNA TGTGCCAGCAGTTTTCGCGGGGGACTACTTAGCAATCAGCCCCAGCATTTT.

This clonotype was seen only once. A much larger clone sits a single nucleotide away, making a read error possible. This chain connects TRBV7-9 to TRBJ2-7; possibly TRBD1 for D (6 bases). Looked up from germline, CDR1 is SEHNR and CDR2 is FQNEAQ (reference sequence). Deletions cut 4 bases from V and 5 bases from J, with 18 bases between. The CDR3 has 15 amino acids. CDR3 in amino acids: CASSYGAGVQDEQYF. CDR3 coding DNA: TGTGCCAGCAGCTACGGGGCAGGGGTACAGGACGAGCAGTACTTC.

In this sample, this clonotype turned up a few times. A much larger clone lies one base from this, so it may be a read error. This sequence joins TRBV6-5 and TRBJ2-2; D unclear. V was pared by 1 base and J by 3 bases, with 3 bases between. CDR1 is MNHEY and CDR2 is SVGAGI in the germline V gene. The CDR3 is made up of 13 amino acids. Here the CDR3 DNA reads TGTGCCAGCAGTTACTTAGACACCGGGGAGCTGTTTTTT. The encoded protein is CASSYLDTGELFF.

A word on this clonotype: One junction end disagrees with the germline gene, perhaps due to a read error. V is TRBV4-1 and J is TRBJ2-7, with TRBD1 as a possible D gene (6 bases). Germline assignment: CDR1 MGHRA and CDR2 YSYEKL. The CDR3 consists of 15 residues. Here the CDR3 reads CAGSPQGQYTYEQYF. DNA for the CDR3: TGCGCCGGCAGCCCGCAAGGACAGTACACCTACGAGCAGTACTTC.

This clonotype was observed a few times. The rearrangement links TRBV13 to TRBJ1-5; D possibly corresponds to TRBD1 (6 bases). The V gene's germline CDR1 is PRHDT and CDR2 FYEKMQ (reference sequence). The CDR3 totals 15 residues. V shed 2 bases and J shed 2 bases, with 10 bases lying between them. CDR3 coding DNA: TGTGCCAGCAGCTTACAGGGGACGGGCAATCAGCCCCAGCATTTT. It encodes CASSLQGTGNQPQHF.

The chain joins TRBV30 to TRBJ2-7; D uncertain. The germline CDR1 and CDR2 sequences are GTSNPN and SVGIG (reference sequence). The CDR3 has 12 amino acids. The V gene lost 5 bases and the J gene lost 5 bases, with 13 bases spanning the gap. The CDR3 region is CAWADGLNEQYF. DNA for the CDR3: TGTGCCTGGGCCGACGGCCTCAACGAGCAGTACTTC.

This clonotype was seen a few times. This rearrangement joins TRBV7-9 to TRBJ2-1; TRBD2 matches 11 bases. CDR1 is SEHNR and CDR2 is FQNEAQ in the germline V gene (reference sequence). V gave up 2 bases and J gave up 5 bases; unmatched junction bases: 5. The CDR3 runs 16 residues. The CDR3 is CASSLISGGADNEQFF. CDR3 sequence (DNA): TGTGCCAGCAGCTTAATTAGCGGGGGGGCCGACAATGAGCAGTTCTTC.

This clonotype was detected ten times or more. The CDR3 is CSARDLDPDTQYF. CDR3 DNA sequence: TGCAGTGCTAGAGATCTGGATCCGGATACGCAGTATTTT. The genes are TRBV20-1 and TRBJ2-3, with D uncertain. The V and J ends lost 0 bases and 6 bases respectively, with 10 bases between them. The CDR3 runs 13 residues. CDR1 is DFQATT and CDR2 is SNEGSKA in the germline V gene (reference sequence).

In this sample, this clonotype turned up many times. The chain recombines TRBV9 with TRBJ2-3, with D perhaps assigned TRBD1 or TRBD2 (6 bases each). CDR1 and CDR2 from the germline V gene are SGDLS and YYNGEE. CDR3 length: 16 amino acids. Trimming cost V 4 bases and J 2 bases, with 17 bases left between them. DNA for the CDR3: TGTGCCAGCAGCCCGAGGGGGGTGGAGCCCACAGATACGCAGTATTTT. This gives the protein CASSPRGVEPTDTQYF.

The J gene is TRBJ1-1, the V gene TRBV7-9, with a tentative D call TRBD1 (6 bases). Trimming pared 2 bases from V and 4 bases from J, leaving 14 bases between. CDR3 length: 15 residues. CDR1 and CDR2 from the germline V gene are SEHNR and FQNEAQ (reference sequence). CDR3 amino acids: CASSLRQVPSTEAFF. As DNA, the CDR3 is TGTGCCAGCAGCTTAAGACAGGTACCGAGCACTGAAGCTTTCTTT. Supplemented by reference TRBV7-9 and TRBJ1-1, the full variable domain reads DTGVSQNPRHKITKRGQNVTFRCDPISEHNRLYWYRQTLGQGPEFLTYFQNEAQLEKSRLLSDRFSAERPKGSFSTLEIQRTEQGDSAMYLCASSLRQVPSTEAFFGQGTRLTVV.

In this sample, this clonotype turned up a few times. The rearrangement links TRBV30 to TRBJ2-7, with D possibly TRBD2 on 5 matching bases. The V end lost 3 bases, the J end lost 3 bases, and 15 bases lay between the germline ends. This CDR3 contains 14 residues. Germline V CDR1 and CDR2: GTSNPN, SVGIG (reference sequence). CDR3 amino acids: CAWRDLSSFYEQYF. The CDR3 bases are TGTGCCTGGAGGGACTTGTCCTCTTTCTACGAGCAGTACTTC.

The rearrangement links TRBV27 to TRBJ2-7, with 10 positions matching TRBD2. The germline V gene has CDR1 MNHEY and CDR2 SMNVEV (reference sequence). After removal of 5 bases from V and 2 bases from J, the junction contained 6 bases not matched to a gene. The CDR3 loop spans 15 amino acids. For the CDR3, the DNA is TGTGCCAGCAGTGGCGGACTAGCGGAAACCTACGAGCAGTACTTC. Its protein product is CASSGGLAETYEQYF.

This chain connects TRBV7-9 to TRBJ2-7; D is possibly TRBD1 or TRBD2 (5 bases each). Germline lookup yields CDR1 SEHNR and CDR2 FQNEAQ (reference sequence). V was clipped by 4 bases and J by 1 base, with 11 bases between them. This CDR3 is built from 14 residues. The CDR3 nucleotides read TGTGCCAGCAGCTCCCGGGGCAATTCCTACGAGCAGTACTTC. Translating it yields CASSSRGNSYEQYF. Full variable domain (rest looked up from reference TRBV7-9 and TRBJ2-7): DTGVSQNPRHKITKRGQNVTFRCDPISEHNRLYWYRQTLGQGPEFLTYFQNEAQLEKSRLLSDRFSAERPKGSFSTLEIQRTEQGDSAMYLCASSSRGNSYEQYFGPGTRLTVT.

With regard to this clonotype: This clone may be a read error of a much larger clone one base away. The rearrangement uses TRBV28 and TRBJ2-7; possibly TRBD1 for D (5 bases). Germline V gene lookup returns CDR1 MDHEN and CDR2 SYDVKM. There are 11 residues in the CDR3. The CDR3 bases are TGTGCCAGCGGGGCCTCCTACGAGCGGTACTTC. Its protein is CASGASYERYF.

For this clonotype: This CDR3 is missing its conserved last phenylalanine or tryptophan, likely due to a read error. This chain uses TRBV12-3 or TRBV12-4 with TRBJ2-7; D is possibly TRBD1 or TRBD2 (6 bases each). The CDR3 totals 12 residues. Trimming took 7 bases from V and 0 from J, leaving 7 bases between them. CDR3 loop: CASTGASYEQYL. The CDR3 DNA is TGTGCCAGCACGGGGGCCTCCTACGAGCAGTACCTC.

A note on this clonotype: A read error is possible here, since a much larger clone lies one base away. The gene calls are TRBV12-3 or TRBV12-4 and TRBJ1-5; TRBD1 might be the D (6 bases). V dropped 5 bases and J dropped 7 bases, with 12 bases sitting between them. This CDR3 has 13 residues. CDR3 DNA sequence: TGTGCCAGCAGTCGGGGGCCGTGGCAGCCCCAGCATTTT. This translates into CASSRGPWQPQHF.

This clonotype was observed at least ten times. The chain uses TRBV18 and TRBJ2-3; D gene uncertain. CDR3 length equals 15 residues. Germline V lookup: CDR1 KGHSH, CDR2 LQKENI. V lost 2 bases and J lost 0, with 9 bases in between. CDR3 sequence: CASSPRTYSTDTQYF. In nucleotides, the CDR3 is TGTGCCAGCTCACCAAGAACTTATAGCACAGATACGCAGTATTTT. Full variable domain (missing parts from reference TRBV18 and TRBJ2-3): NAGVMQNPRHLVRRRGQEARLRCSPMKGHSHVYWYRQLPEEGLKFMVYLQKENIIDESGMPKERFSAEFPKEGPSILRIQQVVRGDSAAYFCASSPRTYSTDTQYFGPGTRLTVL.

This clonotype occurred many times. This chain uses TRBV2 with TRBJ2-1; D is perhaps TRBD2 (7 bases). V was shortened by 8 bases and J by 0 bases, with 14 bases between the two germline ends. The CDR3 loop spans 15 amino acids. CDR1 and CDR2 (germline): SNHLY, FYNNEI. CDR3 bases: TGTGCCAGCCAGACGGGGGGCAGCTCCTACAATGAGCAGTTCTTC. Its translation: CASQTGGSSYNEQFF.

This clonotype has just a few counts. V gene TRBV7-9 combines with J gene TRBJ2-5, with 10 bases matching TRBD2. Germline V CDR1 and CDR2: SEHNR, FQNEAQ (reference sequence). The CDR3 has 15 residues. V trimming: 4 bases; J trimming: 4 bases; junction bases outside the gene matches: 6. CDR3 amino acids: CASSSLAGAGETQYF. The CDR3 region has the DNA TGTGCCAGCAGCTCTCTAGCGGGAGCGGGAGAGACCCAGTACTTC.

Note on this clonotype: This clone may be a read error of a much larger clone one base away. This chain joins TRBV7-2 and TRBJ1-6; TRBD1 might be the D (6 bases). CDR1 SGHTA and CDR2 FQGNSA come from the germline V gene. This CDR3 spans 16 amino acids. This chain's CDR3 is CACSLVSGGQDSPLHF. CDR3 DNA sequence: TGTGCCTGCAGCTTAGTTTCTGGGGGGCAAGATTCACCCCTCCACTTT. Together with reference TRBV7-2 and TRBJ1-6, the CDR3 gives the full variable domain: GAGVSQSPSNKVTEKGKDVELRCDPISGHTALYWYRQSLGQGLEFLIYFQGNSAPDKSGLPSDRFSAERTGGSVSTLTIQRTQQEDSAVYLCACSLVSGGQDSPLHFGNGTRLTVT.